Each of the 32 T cell receptor beta chains below was sequenced from the same sample in a study of siplizumab effects on memory and regulatory T cells. Produced via immunoSEQ multiplex PCR; TCRdb's table is partial and in-frame only. The sample contains under 110,000 clones, around nine tenths of which appear only once. The sequencing sample was made of non-Treg CD4+ T cells sorted from blood. The origin of the receptors is a human donor in good health.

The chain links TRBV19 to TRBJ1-1; no firm D call. This CDR3 region has 10 residues. Trimming left V 10 bases short and J 2 bases short, with 5 bases between. Germline V gives CDR1 LNHDA, CDR2 SQIVND (reference sequence). The CDR3 nucleotides read TGTGCCACCAGAAACACTGAAGCTTTCTTT. Amino acids: CATRNTEAFF.

CDR3 in DNA: TGTGCCTGGTTACGGACACGCGGGAACACTGAAGCTTTCTTT. It yields the protein CAWLRTRGNTEAFF. The chain combines TRBV30 with TRBJ1-1, with D possibly being TRBD1 (5 bases). Germline V gene lookup returns CDR1 GTSNPN and CDR2 SVGIG (reference sequence). This CDR3 contains 14 residues. V lost 5 bases, J lost 1 base, and 14 bases lay in between.

The chain uses TRBV5-1 and TRBJ1-3; 7 bases line up with TRBD1. The V gene's germline CDR1 is SGHRS and CDR2 YFSETQ. The CDR3 extends over 14 amino acids. Trimming at V came to 4 bases and at J to 4 bases, leaving 5 bases not matched to a gene. The CDR3 bases are TGCGCCAGCAGCGGGGGGACAGACGGAAACACCATATATTTT. Its translation: CASSGGTDGNTIYF. Looking up the rest from reference TRBV5-1 and TRBJ1-3 gives the full variable domain: KAGVTQTPRYLIKTRGQQVTLSCSPISGHRSVSWYQQTPGQGLQFLFEYFSETQRNKGNFPGRFSGRQFSNSRSEMNVSTLELGDSALYLCASSGGTDGNTIYFGEGSWLTVV.

Points on this clone: An end of the junction differs from the germline gene, which may be a read error. This chain links TRBV11-3 with TRBJ2-1; TRBD1 matches 9 bases. This CDR3 region has 16 residues. Germline values: CDR1 SGHNT, CDR2 YENEEA. CDR3 amino acids: CASSLEGTGTYIEQFF. CDR3 DNA sequence: TGTGCCAGCAGCTTAGAGGGGACAGGGACGTACATTGAGCAGTTCTTC. The full variable domain, its missing parts supplied by reference TRBV11-3 and TRBJ2-1, is EAGVVQSPRYKIIEKKQPVAFWCNPISGHNTLYWYLQNLGQGPELLIRYENEEAVDDSQLPKDRFSAERLKGVDSTLKIQPAELGDSAVYLCASSLEGTGTYIEQFFGPGTRLTVL.

The J gene is TRBJ1-3, the V gene TRBV30; no reliable D call. The V end lost 0 bases, the J end lost 0 bases, and 15 bases lay between the germline ends. The CDR3 is made up of 17 amino acids. The V gene's germline CDR1 is GTSNPN and CDR2 SVGIG (reference sequence). CDR3 sequence: CAWSVGASTFSGNTIYF. In DNA, the CDR3 is TGTGCCTGGAGTGTGGGAGCTTCGACCTTCTCTGGAAACACCATATATTTT.

The chain combines TRBV7-3 with TRBJ2-3; the D is unclear. V was shortened by 3 bases and J by 1 base, with 5 bases between the two germline ends. The CDR3 has 13 residues. Germline values: CDR1 SGHTA, CDR2 FQGTGA. In DNA form, the CDR3 reads TGTGCCAGCAGCTTTACGGGCACAGATACGCAGTATTTT. Its protein product is CASSFTGTDTQYF.

The gene calls are TRBV6-6 and TRBJ2-5; D perhaps matches TRBD2 (6 bases). This CDR3 is built from 14 residues. Trimming cost V 6 bases and J 3 bases, with 14 bases left between them. Germline CDR1 is MNHNY and CDR2 is SVGAGI (reference sequence). The CDR3 loop is CASSPGLREETQYF. The CDR3 nucleotides read TGTGCCAGCAGCCCGGGACTTCGGGAAGAGACCCAGTACTTC.

The J gene is TRBJ2-1, the V gene TRBV12-5; a possible D gene is TRBD2 (6 bases). Germline assignment: CDR1 LGHNT and CDR2 FRNRAP. This CDR3 comprises 20 residues. Deletions cut 1 base from V and 4 bases from J, with 26 bases between. This CDR3 reads CASGLDPTPILALRYNEQFF. The CDR3 DNA follows: TGTGCTAGTGGTTTGGACCCGACTCCAATCCTAGCGCTACGTTACAATGAGCAGTTCTTC.

In this sample, this clone turned up once. The chain recombines TRBV19 with TRBJ1-5; 9 bases match TRBD1. Trimming at V came to 4 bases and at J to 7 bases, leaving 14 bases not matched to a gene. The CDR3 loop spans 17 amino acids. CDR1 is LNHDA and CDR2 is SQIVND in the germline V gene (reference sequence). The CDR3 region has the DNA TGTGCCAGTAGTAACCGGGACAGGGATAGGACACGCCAGCCCCAGCATTTT. It encodes CASSNRDRDRTRQPQHF.

Only one count was recorded for this clone. The chain has TRBV5-8 and TRBJ2-3; unclear D gene. This CDR3 has 15 residues. The V gene lost 2 bases and the J gene lost 3 bases, with 13 bases spanning the gap. Per the germline V gene, CDR1 is SGHTS and CDR2 is YDEGEE. CDR3 in amino acids: CASSLDRKWTDTQYF. CDR3 nucleotides: TGTGCCAGCAGCTTAGATCGTAAGTGGACAGATACGCAGTATTTT.

V is TRBV11-2 and J is TRBJ2-7; 8 nucleotides match TRBD2. V shed 1 base, J shed 7 bases, and the junction held 6 bases outside the gene matches. CDR3 size: 14 residues. CDR1 and CDR2 from the germline V gene are SGHAT and FQNNGV. The CDR3 nucleotides read TGTGCCAGCAGCTTAGCGGGAGGGCCCGGGGAGCAGTACTTC. Translated: CASSLAGGPGEQYF.

V usage is TRBV28 and J usage is TRBJ2-5, with unresolved D. This CDR3 contains 14 residues. Germline lookup yields CDR1 MDHEN and CDR2 SYDVKM. The V and J ends lost 1 base and 2 bases respectively, with 8 bases between them. As DNA, the CDR3 is TGTGCCAGCAGTTTATTGGGTCGGCAAGAGACCCAGTACTTC. This sequence encodes CASSLLGRQETQYF.

The J gene is TRBJ1-1, the V gene TRBV10-1; TRBD1 might be the D (6 bases). Germline lookup yields CDR1 WNHNN and CDR2 SYGVQD (reference sequence). The length of the CDR3 is 13 residues. Trimming took off 3 bases at V and 6 bases at J, with 11 bases between the two ends. CDR3 amino acids: CASSETGHAEAFF. CDR3 sequence (DNA): TGCGCCAGCAGTGAAACAGGGCACGCTGAAGCTTTCTTT.

This chain connects TRBV6-1 to TRBJ2-5, with 10 bases lining up with TRBD1. V was clipped by 7 bases and J by 4 bases; unmatched bases: 3. The V gene's germline CDR1 is MNHNS and CDR2 SASEGT. The CDR3 is 13 amino acids. The CDR3 sequence: CASTRDRGETQYF. In nucleotides, the CDR3 is TGTGCCAGCACTAGGGACAGGGGAGAGACCCAGTACTTC.

This clone appeared a single time. The gene calls are TRBV5-6 and TRBJ1-2, with D hard to call. This CDR3 comprises 12 residues. With 2 bases removed from V and 4 bases from J, the gap between germline ends came to 6 bases. Germline V gene data show CDR1 as SGHDT and CDR2 as YYEEEE. CDR3 coding DNA: TGTGCCAGCAGCTTAGAACCCTATGGCTACACCTTC. This encodes CASSLEPYGYTF.

This clone has more than one count but fewer than ten. As DNA, the CDR3 is TGTGCCAGCAGCATCACGGGAGGGTCCACCGGGGAGCTGTTTTTT. Residues: CASSITGGSTGELFF. The rearrangement uses TRBV6-6 and TRBJ2-2; TRBD2 matches 8 bases. With 6 bases clipped from V and 4 bases from J, the junction kept 7 bases outside the gene matches. Germline loops: CDR1 MNHNY, CDR2 SVGAGI (reference sequence). The CDR3 loop spans 15 amino acids.

In its sample, this clone was seen a few times. The CDR3 bases are TGTGCCAGCAGCTTAGTGTCGTCCAAGCCCGAGCAGTACTTC. Protein sequence: CASSLVSSKPEQYF. J is TRBJ2-7 and V is TRBV7-6; D gene unclear. Trimming stripped 1 base from V and 6 bases from J, with 13 bases between. This CDR3 region has 14 residues. Germline CDR1 SGHVS, CDR2 FNYEAQ.

This chain's CDR3 is CASSYRRGGNTIYF. The DNA of the CDR3 is TGTGCCAGCAGCTATCGTCGGGGTGGAAACACCATATATTTT. The rearrangement uses TRBV7-9 and TRBJ1-3, with D unclear. V was shortened by 4 bases and J by 3 bases, with 10 bases between the two germline ends. The CDR3 has 14 amino acids. Germline V gene lookup returns CDR1 SEHNR and CDR2 FQNEAQ (reference sequence).

The chain uses TRBV2 and TRBJ2-2; D is ambiguous. CDR1 SNHLY and CDR2 FYNNEI come from the germline V gene. The CDR3 runs to 12 residues. Trimming shortened V by 2 bases and J by 8 bases, and 6 bases separated the two germline ends. The CDR3 DNA reads as TGTGCCAGCAGTGAAACACGTGGGGAGCTGTTTTTT. This codes for CASSETRGELFF.

V and J are TRBV29-1 and TRBJ2-7, with D hard to call. Germline loops: CDR1 SQVTM, CDR2 ANQGSEA. The CDR3 totals 11 residues. Trimming pared 1 base from V and 2 bases from J, leaving 3 bases between. The CDR3 is CSVEATYEQYF. In DNA form, the CDR3 reads TGCAGCGTTGAAGCCACCTACGAGCAGTACTTC.

The chain links TRBV28 to TRBJ2-1; TRBD2 aligns across 7 bases. Germline loops: CDR1 MDHEN, CDR2 SYDVKM. The CDR3 totals 16 residues. Trimming at V came to 1 base and at J to 6 bases, leaving 9 bases not matched to a gene. CDR3 in amino acids: CASSLSGGRGLNEQFF. In nucleotides, the CDR3 is TGTGCCAGCAGTTTATCGGGTGGGAGGGGACTCAATGAGCAGTTCTTC.

This clone was seen just once. The gene calls are TRBV10-3 and TRBJ2-5, with 7 bases aligning to TRBD1. The CDR3 sequence is 13 residues long. The germline V gene has CDR1 ENHRY and CDR2 SYGVKD. The V and J ends lost 10 bases and 1 base, in that order; junction bases with no gene match: 6. Written as DNA, the CDR3 is TGTGCCACCGGACAGGCGAGCCAAGAGACCCAGTACTTC. Its translation is CATGQASQETQYF.

J is TRBJ2-7 and V is TRBV18, with D perhaps matching TRBD2 (6 bases). Germline V lookup: CDR1 KGHSH, CDR2 LQKENI. The CDR3 extends over 14 amino acids. V was shortened by 3 bases and J by 3 bases, with 12 bases between the two germline ends. The CDR3 loop is CASSPNMEGYEQYF. The DNA for the CDR3 is TGTGCCAGCTCACCTAATATGGAGGGCTACGAGCAGTACTTC.

The chain links TRBV4-1 to TRBJ2-5, with D perhaps matching TRBD1 or TRBD2 (6 bases each). The V gene lost 1 base and the J gene lost 1 base, with 13 bases spanning the gap. From germline, CDR1 is MGHRA and CDR2 YSYEKL. The CDR3 is made up of 16 amino acids. CDR3 residues: CASSQAGGKVQETQYF. The CDR3 nucleotides are TGCGCCAGCAGCCAAGCCGGGGGCAAGGTCCAAGAGACCCAGTACTTC.

The chain combines TRBV18 with TRBJ2-3; tentatively, D is TRBD1 or TRBD2 (5 bases each). The germline gives CDR1 KGHSH, CDR2 LQKENI. CDR3 size: 15 residues. Trimming removed 0 bases at V and 5 bases at J, with 12 bases between. The chain's CDR3 is CASSPPRGSGDTQYF. The CDR3 nucleotides read TGTGCCAGCTCACCACCGAGGGGATCAGGAGATACGCAGTATTTT.

CDR3: CASSSNRQGIDGYTF. In nucleotides, the CDR3 is TGTGCCAGCAGTTCCAATCGACAGGGTATCGATGGCTACACCTTC. The rearrangement uses TRBV28 and TRBJ1-2, with TRBD1 identical over 7 bases. Germline V gene lookup returns CDR1 MDHEN and CDR2 SYDVKM. Losses at the gene ends were 4 bases for V and 6 bases for J; bases not matched to a gene: 11. The CDR3 is 15 residues long.

The chain uses TRBV18 and TRBJ2-5; D possibly corresponds to TRBD2 (5 bases). The germline V gene has CDR1 KGHSH and CDR2 LQKENI. CDR3 length: 14 residues. V was cut by 2 bases and J by 4 bases, with 11 bases left in between. The CDR3 DNA reads TGTGCCAGCTCACCAAGGGCGGGCCGAGAGACCCAGTACTTC. This codes for CASSPRAGRETQYF.

CDR3 nucleotide sequence: TGCGCCAGCAGCTTCACCTCTGGGGCCAACGTCCTGACTTTC. This translates into CASSFTSGANVLTF. The chain recombines TRBV5-1 with TRBJ2-6; D not certain. CDR1 is SGHRS, CDR2 YFSETQ, per germline. Trimming pared 2 bases from V and 0 bases from J, leaving 3 bases between. The CDR3 consists of 14 residues.

The chain employs TRBV30 and TRBJ1-2; D uncertain. V lost 0 bases and J lost 2, with 10 bases in between. The V gene's germline CDR1 is GTSNPN and CDR2 SVGIG (reference sequence). This CDR3 contains 14 residues. The CDR3 DNA is TGTGCCTGGAGTGTAGGCAGGAGGAACTATGGCTACACCTTC. It codes for CAWSVGRRNYGYTF.

V usage is TRBV4-1 and J usage is TRBJ2-7; no definite D call. The CDR3 covers 15 residues. Between the trimmed V and J ends, which lost 1 base and 6 bases, there was a span of 16 bases. Germline CDR1 is MGHRA and CDR2 is YSYEKL. This CDR3 is CASSQGPRPAGEQYF. DNA of the CDR3: TGCGCCAGCAGCCAAGGACCGAGACCCGCCGGCGAGCAGTACTTC.

The gene calls are TRBV18 and TRBJ2-1, with a tentative D call TRBD2 (7 bases). CDR3 length: 18 amino acids. The ends were cut back, 6 bases at V and 0 bases at J, with 21 bases in the middle. Germline V CDR1 and CDR2: KGHSH, LQKENI. This CDR3 is CASSHSAGGRSSYNEQFF. The CDR3 DNA reads TGTGCCAGCTCCCACTCCGCCGGGGGGCGGAGCTCCTACAATGAGCAGTTCTTC.

The chain joins TRBV5-1 to TRBJ1-1, with TRBD1 as a possible D gene (5 bases). Germline CDR1 and CDR2: SGHRS and YFSETQ. The CDR3 has 14 amino acids. Trimming left V 5 bases short and J 7 bases short, with 18 bases between. The CDR3 sequence: CASRKGRASLEAFF. In DNA, the CDR3 is TGCGCCAGCAGAAAAGGCAGGGCCAGCCTTGAAGCTTTCTTT.